This T cell receptor beta chain was recorded in a study of blood T cell repertoires in COVID-19. This table comes from immunoSEQ multiplex PCR, and its TCRdb copy is limited to in-frame clones, with some not included. The table lists 150,000 to 200,000 clones, about 85% of them singletons. V lost 5 bases to trimming and J lost 2 bases, with 18 bases between them. The CDR3 is 16 amino acids. The germline gives CDR1 GTSNPN, CDR2 SVGIG (reference sequence). The sequencing input was peripheral blood. The receptor comes from a man between 70 and 80 years old with active or convalescent COVID-19. This chain connects TRBV30 to TRBJ2-2; maybe TRBD1 (6 bases). The CDR3 protein is CAWEKPPGHNTGELFF. The CDR3 region has the DNA TGTGCCTGGGAAAAGCCCCCGGGACATAACACCGGGGAGCTGTTTTTT.